The rows below give T cell receptor beta chains drawn from one sample of a study of beta chain features in type 1 diabetes. Measured with immunoSEQ multiplex PCR; TCRdb has only the in-frame clones, and not every one. The sample lists 900,000 or so clones, roughly 15% occurring once. Sequences were obtained from naive CD4+ T cells from blood. The receptor source for this set is a woman between 18 and 30 years old in good health. Each CDR3 is given with its conserved first and last residue. A D gene is named only where the DNA matches it firmly. The size entry is marked missing in some rows and otherwise reads once, few, many or a size class.

CASGGTSGTDEQFF	TGTGCCAGCGGAGGGACTAGCGGGACCGATGAGCAGTTCTTC	few	TRBD2	TRBV7-9	TRBJ2-1
CSVAGPGNEQFF	TGCAGCGTTGCCGGGCCGGGCAATGAGCAGTTCTTC	.	.	TRBV29-1	TRBJ2-1
CASSQDVRTGPYGYTF	TGTGCCAGCAGCCAAGATGTCAGGACCGGGCCTTATGGCTACACCTTC	.	.	TRBV14	TRBJ1-2
CASSLAGTSNEQFF	TGTGCCAGCAGCTTAGCCGGGACATCCAATGAGCAGTTCTTC	.	.	TRBV7-3	TRBJ2-1
CASSLRVSEEYNEQFF	TGTGCCAGCAGCTTAAGAGTGAGCGAGGAGTACAATGAGCAGTTCTTC	.	.	TRBV7-2	TRBJ2-1
CASTLTGTAGDEQFF	TGTGCCAGCACCTTGACCGGGACAGCCGGCGATGAGCAGTTCTTC	.	TRBD1	TRBV7-2	TRBJ2-1
CASSLDRPNEQYF	TGTGCCAGCAGCCTCGACAGGCCCAACGAGCAGTACTTC	few	.	TRBV7-6	TRBJ2-7
CASSFAGHTEAFF	TGTGCCAGCAGCTTCGCGGGACACACTGAAGCTTTCTTT	few	.	TRBV7-9	TRBJ1-1
CASSLVGTGGGRAKNIQYF	TGTGCCAGCAGCTTAGTCGGGACAGGGGGCGGGAGAGCCAAAAACATTCAGTACTTC	few	TRBD1	TRBV7-2	TRBJ2-4
CATSTGNYGYTF	TGCGCCACGTCGACAGGGAACTATGGCTACACCTTC	few	TRBD1	TRBV5-1	TRBJ1-2
CASSTRQGALDNEQFF	TGTGCCAGTAGTACCAGACAGGGTGCCTTAGACAATGAGCAGTTCTTC	.	TRBD1	TRBV19	TRBJ2-1
CASSPSGGHSYEQYF	TGTGCCAGCAGCCCCTCGGGAGGACACTCCTACGAGCAGTACTTC	.	TRBD2	TRBV4-2	TRBJ2-7
CASQTGSYEQYF	TGTGCCAGCCAGACAGGGTCCTACGAGCAGTACTTC	few	TRBD1	TRBV28	TRBJ2-7
CASSVGLAGERVQFF	TGCGCCAGCAGCGTAGGACTAGCGGGAGAACGGGTGCAGTTCTTC	few	TRBD2	TRBV4-1	TRBJ2-1